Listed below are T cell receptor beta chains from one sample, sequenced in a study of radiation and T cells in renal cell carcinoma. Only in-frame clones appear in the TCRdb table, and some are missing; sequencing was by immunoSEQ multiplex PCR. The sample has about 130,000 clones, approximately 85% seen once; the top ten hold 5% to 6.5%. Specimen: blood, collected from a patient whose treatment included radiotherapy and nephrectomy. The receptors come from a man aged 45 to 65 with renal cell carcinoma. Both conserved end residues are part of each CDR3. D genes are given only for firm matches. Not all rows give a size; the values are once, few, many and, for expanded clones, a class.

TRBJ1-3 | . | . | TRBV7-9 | CASSLSRNTIYF | TGTGCCAGCAGCTTATCTAGAAACACCATATATTTT
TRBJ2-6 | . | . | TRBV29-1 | CSVEQGSAGANVLTF | TGCAGCGTTGAACAGGGTTCCGCTGGGGCCAACGTCCTGACTTTC
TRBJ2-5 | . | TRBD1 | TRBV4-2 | CASSQEQGQGWEETQYF | TGTGCCAGCAGCCAAGAGCAGGGACAGGGATGGGAAGAGACCCAGTACTTC
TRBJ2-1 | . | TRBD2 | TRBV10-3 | CAISDSRTSGSYNEQFF | TGTGCCATCAGTGATTCTAGGACTAGCGGATCCTACAATGAGCAGTTCTTC
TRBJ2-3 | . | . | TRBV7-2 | CASSPSGVEGDTQYF | TGTGCCAGCAGCCCGTCCGGTGTCGAGGGAGATACGCAGTATTTT
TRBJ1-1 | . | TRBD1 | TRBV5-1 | CASSLGTGALRNTEAFF | TGCGCCAGCAGCTTGGGGACAGGGGCCTTAAGGAACACTGAAGCTTTCTTT
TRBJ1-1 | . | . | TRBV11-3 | CASSLGQGRVEAFF | TGTGCCAGCAGCTTGGGTCAAGGACGGGTTGAAGCTTTCTTT
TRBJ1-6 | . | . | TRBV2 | CASSEYRQRNSPLHF | TGTGCCAGCAGTGAATATCGACAGCGAAATTCACCCCTCCACTTT
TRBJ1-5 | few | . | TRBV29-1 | CSVRQSDIAQPQHF | TGCAGCGTCCGTCAGTCGGACATCGCTCAGCCCCAGCATTTT
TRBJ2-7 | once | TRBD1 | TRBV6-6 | CASSYSQGNWGEQYF | TGTGCCAGCAGTTACTCACAGGGGAACTGGGGGGAGCAGTACTTC
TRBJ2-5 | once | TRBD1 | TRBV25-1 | CASSGGGTGGGTQYF | TGTGCCAGCAGTGGAGGAGGTACAGGGGGAGGTACCCAGTACTTC
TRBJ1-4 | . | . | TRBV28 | CASSLGGRGGHEKLFF | TGTGCCAGCAGTTTAGGGGGCCGTGGAGGGCATGAAAAACTGTTTTTT
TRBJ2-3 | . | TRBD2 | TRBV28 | CASSPGRLAPRGYF | TGTGCCAGCAGCCCGGGTAGACTAGCGCCAAGGGGGTATTTT
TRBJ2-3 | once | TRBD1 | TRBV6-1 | CASREGQNTDTQYF | TGTGCCAGCAGAGAGGGACAGAACACAGATACGCAGTATTTT
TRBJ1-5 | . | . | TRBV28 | CASRRDVDQPQHF | TGTGCCAGCAGGCGGGACGTTGATCAGCCCCAGCATTTT
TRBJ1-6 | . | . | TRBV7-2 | CASSSLGPEFSPLHF | TGTGCCAGCAGCTCCCTGGGCCCGGAATTTTCACCCCTCCACTTT
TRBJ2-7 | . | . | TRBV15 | CATSRDYPWEQYF | TGTGCCACCAGCAGAGACTACCCGTGGGAGCAGTACTTC
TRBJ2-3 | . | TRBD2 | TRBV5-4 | CASSLESSGRTDTQYF | TGTGCCAGCAGCTTGGAGTCCAGCGGGAGAACAGATACGCAGTATTTT
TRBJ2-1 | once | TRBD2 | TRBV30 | CAWSASGYNEQFF | TGTGCCTGGAGTGCTAGCGGCTACAATGAGCAGTTCTTC
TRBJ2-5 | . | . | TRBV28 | CASSSHDRQETQYF | TGTGCCAGCAGTTCACACGACAGACAAGAGACCCAGTACTTC
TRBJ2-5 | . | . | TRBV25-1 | CASSGTGQETQYF | TGTGCCAGCAGTGGAACAGGACAAGAGACCCAGTACTTC
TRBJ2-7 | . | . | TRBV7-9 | CASSLVLGYEQYF | TGTGCCAGCAGCTTAGTGTTGGGATACGAGCAGTACTTC
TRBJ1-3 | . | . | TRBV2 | CASSGDRGNTIYF | TGTGCCAGCAGTGGAGACAGGGGAAACACCATATATTTT
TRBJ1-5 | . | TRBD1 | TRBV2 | CASRQGFRGNQPQHF | TGTGCCAGCAGACAGGGGTTTCGAGGCAATCAGCCCCAGCATTTT
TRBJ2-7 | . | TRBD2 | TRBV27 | CASSITGTSAAGGGYEQYF | TGTGCCAGCAGTATTACCGGGACATCAGCGGCGGGAGGGGGGTACGAGCAGTACTTC
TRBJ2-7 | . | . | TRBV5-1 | CASSPPGLATYEQYF | TGCGCCAGCAGCCCGCCGGGCCTAGCGACCTACGAGCAGTACTTC
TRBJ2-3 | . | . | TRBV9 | CASSAPSGALTDTQYF | TGTGCCAGCAGCGCCCCGTCTGGGGCCCTCACAGATACGCAGTATTTT
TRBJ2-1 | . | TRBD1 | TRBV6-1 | CASSLLQGAWNEQFF | TGTGCCAGCAGTCTCCTCCAGGGGGCGTGGAATGAGCAGTTCTTC
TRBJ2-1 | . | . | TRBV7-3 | CASSPRQGGNNEQFF | TGTGCCAGCAGCCCCCGGCAGGGGGGGAACAATGAGCAGTTCTTC
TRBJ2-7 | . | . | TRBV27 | CASSLSGSSYEQYF | TGTGCCAGCAGTTTATCTGGATCCTCCTACGAGCAGTACTTC
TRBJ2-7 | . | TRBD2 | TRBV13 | CASSSGTNSYEQYF | TGTGCCAGCAGCTCCGGGACTAACTCCTACGAGCAGTACTTC
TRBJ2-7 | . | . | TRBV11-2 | CASSLVGTPYEQYF | TGTGCCAGCAGCTTAGTGGGGACACCTTACGAGCAGTACTTC
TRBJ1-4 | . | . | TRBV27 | CASSPTRGGYDEKLFF | TGTGCCAGCAGTCCCACGCGGGGGGGGTATGATGAAAAACTGTTTTTT
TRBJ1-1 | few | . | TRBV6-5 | CASSYSEGNTEAFF | TGTGCCAGCAGTTACTCGGAAGGGAACACTGAAGCTTTCTTT
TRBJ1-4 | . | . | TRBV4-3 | CASSQDRHTPGANEKLFF | TGCGCCAGCAGCCAAGATAGGCACACGCCTGGGGCTAATGAAAAACTGTTTTTT
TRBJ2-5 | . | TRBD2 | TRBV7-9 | CASSSSGSTETQYF | TGTGCCAGCAGCTCCAGCGGGAGTACGGAGACCCAGTACTTC
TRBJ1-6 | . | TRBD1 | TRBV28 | CASIQGADNSPLHF | TGTGCCAGCATCCAGGGGGCGGATAATTCACCCCTCCACTTT
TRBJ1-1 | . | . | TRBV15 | CATLAPGGTEAFF | TGTGCCACCTTGGCTCCCGGGGGCACTGAAGCTTTCTTT
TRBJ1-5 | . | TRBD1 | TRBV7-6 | CASSSEPGQGLPAQHF | TGTGCCAGCAGCTCGGAACCGGGACAGGGTTTACCGGCCCAGCATTTT
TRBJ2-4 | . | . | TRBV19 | CASSPWTGGLAKNIQYF | TGTGCCAGTAGTCCATGGACCGGCGGTTTAGCCAAAAACATTCAGTACTTC
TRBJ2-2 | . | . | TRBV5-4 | CASSSSGAATGELFF | TGTGCCAGCAGCTCATCAGGCGCCGCCACCGGGGAGCTGTTTTTT
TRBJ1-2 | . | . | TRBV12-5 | CASGLGGTLYGYTF | TGTGCTAGTGGTTTGGGCGGGACACTCTATGGCTACACCTTC
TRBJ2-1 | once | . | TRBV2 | CASRRGGLNEQFF | TGTGCCAGCAGAAGGGGGGGCCTTAATGAGCAGTTCTTC
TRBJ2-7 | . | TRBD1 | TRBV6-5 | CASSYGTGGSYEQYF | TGTGCCAGCAGTTACGGGACAGGGGGTTCCTACGAGCAGTACTTC
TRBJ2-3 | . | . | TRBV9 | CASSVEGGSSVTSQYF | TGTGCCAGCAGCGTAGAGGGGGGCAGCTCCGTCACGTCCCAGTATTTT
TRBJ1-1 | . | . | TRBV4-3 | CASSQDPGVNTEAFF | TGCGCCAGCAGCCAAGACCCAGGGGTGAACACTGAAGCTTTCTTT
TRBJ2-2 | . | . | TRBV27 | CASSLSRGSAGELFF | TGTGCCAGCAGTTTGTCCAGGGGTAGCGCCGGGGAGCTGTTTTTT
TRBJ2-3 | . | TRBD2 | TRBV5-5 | CASRGLAGGGYGTDTQYF | TGTGCCAGCCGGGGCTTAGCGGGAGGTGGATACGGGACAGATACGCAGTATTTT
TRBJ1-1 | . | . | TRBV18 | CASSLSGADTEAFF | TGTGCCAGCTCATTGTCAGGGGCGGACACTGAAGCTTTCTTT